This entry concerns a single TCR beta chain. Its antigen is currently unknown. Construction of TCR beta libraries relied on iRepertoire HTBI primers and on Arm-PCR targeting CDR3 regions. One entry per CDR3 protein, called by TCRdb with MiXCR from the multiplex PCR reads. The sample gives about 400,000 distinct CDR3 sequences, less than 25% of which show up once; about 20% is in the top ten. Unmatched junction bases numbered 5, after V lost 5 bases and J lost 5 bases. Germline V CDR1 and CDR2: MDHEN, SYDVKM. CDR3 length: 14 residues. Indicated time point: persistent/refractory GD, antithyroid drugs over 5 years with positive TRAb. Making the TCR library involved RNA that had been extracted from PBMCs. These data come from a study of regulatory T cells in long-lasting Graves disease. Study-wide results and caveats: Relative to new patients (approximately 1,000), persistent patients exhibited greater sharing of public clonotypes (approximately 2,700).

Sequencing was performed on peripheral blood mononuclear cells (PBMCs), taken when the disease was refractory, from a patient treated with antithyroid drugs. This TCR came from a female donor with Graves disease. The V and J genes are TRBV28 and TRBJ2-1; 8 bases are a match to TRBD2. The CDR3 protein is CASSPGLDHNEQFF. The CDR3 DNA sequence: TGTGCCAGCAGTCCGGGACTAGACCACAATGAGCAGTTCTTC.